The 14 T cell receptor beta chains in this list originate from one sample, sequenced in a study of T-cell memory formation after mild COVID-19 (dated by TCRdb to the early 2020s). The library came from 5' RACE. The run used an Illumina NovaSeq 6000. TCRdb reanalyzed the raw reads on its own, using fastp at Q25 for trimming and MiXCR for clone calling, and kept in-frame beta chains. Every distinct CDR3 protein forms one entry, paired with its most common genes and DNA. A total of some 64,000 distinct CDR3 sequences appear in this sample, about a tenth of them only once. The ten largest make up approximately 1.1% of the sample. Sequencing used PBMCs or a T cell subset sorted from them (not recorded which). These receptors all come from a man in his late teens or twenties who had mild COVID-19 (a few samples of this study predate the infection). The sample titles of this study are shuffled in the database, so cell type and time point are left out; the donor was told from shared clones.

There are a few counts of this clonotype. The CDR3 protein is CASSMKGAEGYTF. CDR3 coding DNA: TGTGCCAGCAGCATGAAGGGCGCGGAGGGCTACACCTTC. The chain combines TRBV3-1 with TRBJ1-2; D is uncertain. This CDR3 spans 13 amino acids. V lost 5 bases to trimming and J lost 8 bases, with 15 bases between them. Germline CDR1 is LGHDT and CDR2 is YNNKEL (reference sequence).

In its sample, this clonotype was seen a few times. This chain connects TRBV6-6 to TRBJ1-2; D is uncertain. CDR1 MNHNY and CDR2 SVGAGI come from the germline V gene (reference sequence). The CDR3 sequence is 12 residues long. The V end was cut by 4 bases, the J end by 8 bases, with 11 bases between. The CDR3 loop is CASSSSFGGYTF. The CDR3 DNA sequence: TGTGCCAGCAGTTCCAGTTTCGGAGGCTACACCTTC.

This clonotype was detected a few times. The chain has TRBV2 and TRBJ1-2, with a weak D call TRBD1 (6 bases). CDR1 is SNHLY and CDR2 is FYNNEI in the germline V gene. V was trimmed by 1 base and J by 4 bases, leaving 13 bases between them. The length of the CDR3 is 15 residues. Here the CDR3 DNA reads TGTGCCAGCAGTGAAGGGCGGCAGGGGTTCTATGGCTACACCTTC. It encodes CASSEGRQGFYGYTF.

This clonotype was seen more than once but under ten times. The rearrangement joins TRBV20-1 to TRBJ2-3; 14 bases fit TRBD2. CDR3 length equals 16 residues. The germline CDR1 and CDR2 sequences are DFQATT and SNEGSKA (reference sequence). V lost 5 bases and J lost 0; bases outside the gene matches: 4. The CDR3 DNA follows: TGCAGTGCTCGAGGGACTAGCGGGGGAAGCACAGATACGCAGTATTTT. Translation gives CSARGTSGGSTDTQYF.

This clonotype came up a few times. The genes are TRBV7-3 and TRBJ2-1; TRBD2 aligns across 11 bases. This CDR3 has 15 amino acids. After removal of 5 bases from V and 7 bases from J, the junction contained 7 bases not matched to a gene. Germline assignment: CDR1 SGHTA and CDR2 FQGTGA. This chain's CDR3 is CASSPTSGGWNEQFF. DNA of the CDR3: TGTGCCAGCAGCCCTACTAGCGGGGGATGGAATGAGCAGTTCTTC. The whole variable domain, remainder taken from reference TRBV7-3 and TRBJ2-1, is GAGVSQTPSNKVTEKGKYVELRCDPISGHTALYWYRQSLGQGPEFLIYFQGTGAADDSGLPNDRFFAVRPEGSVSTLKIQRTERGDSAVYLCASSPTSGGWNEQFFGPGTRLTVL.

The chain employs TRBV18 and TRBJ2-7, with TRBD2 as a possible D gene (5 bases). Germline V gene data show CDR1 as KGHSH and CDR2 as LQKENI. V gave up 0 bases and J gave up 3 bases, with 15 bases separating them. The CDR3 is 16 amino acids. As DNA, the CDR3 is TGTGCCAGCTCACCACCTAGTTCCGGTGCGGGCTACGAGCAGTACTTC. Translated, it gives CASSPPSSGAGYEQYF.

Turning to this clonotype: It may be a read error: a sequence one base away is much more abundant. V gene TRBV5-1 combines with J gene TRBJ2-7; D is unresolved. CDR1 and CDR2 (germline): SGHRS, YFSETQ. CDR3 length: 14 residues. CDR3 sequence (DNA): TGCGCCAGCAGCTTTGCCAGGCCCTCCTACGAGCAGCACGTC. Translation gives CASSFARPSYEQHV.

This clonotype came up a few times. The rearrangement joins TRBV29-1 to TRBJ2-5; unclear D gene. V dropped 0 bases and J dropped 3 bases, with 5 bases sitting between them. This CDR3 contains 12 residues. CDR1 and CDR2 (germline): SQVTM, ANQGSEA. The chain's CDR3 is CSVEDSEETQYF. The CDR3 region has the DNA TGCAGCGTTGAAGACTCGGAAGAGACCCAGTACTTC.

The V call is TRBV5-5, the J call TRBJ2-7; no definite D call. Per the germline V gene, CDR1 is SGHKS and CDR2 is YYEKEE (reference sequence). V lost 0 bases and J 2 bases, leaving 9 bases between the germline ends. The CDR3 is 14 amino acids. The CDR3 region is CASSLGGFAYEQYV. CDR3 DNA: TGTGCCAGCAGCTTGGGTGGGTTCGCCTACGAGCAGTACGTC.

A few counts support this clonotype. V usage is TRBV29-1 and J usage is TRBJ2-1, with D perhaps matching TRBD2 (5 bases). V lost 6 bases and J lost 7, with 10 bases in between. CDR3 length equals 11 residues. Germline V gives CDR1 SQVTM, CDR2 ANQGSEA. The CDR3 bases are TGCAGCGTCACCACGGGGAATGAGCAGTTCTTC. Translating it yields CSVTTGNEQFF.

Written as DNA, the CDR3 is TGTGCCAGCAGCTTAGTAAGGTTAGCGGGGTCCGAGCAGTACTTC. It codes for CASSLVRLAGSEQYF. The gene calls are TRBV7-2 and TRBJ2-7; 8 bases are shared with TRBD2. The CDR3 consists of 15 residues. The germline CDR1 and CDR2 sequences are SGHTA and FQGNSA. V trimming: 1 base; J trimming: 6 bases; junction bases outside the gene matches: 8.

A few counts support this clonotype. This rearrangement joins TRBV7-2 to TRBJ2-3, with 13 bases identical to TRBD2. Germline CDR1 and CDR2: SGHTA and FQGNSA. Trimming cost V 8 bases and J 4 bases; bases outside gene matches: 12. The CDR3 runs to 17 residues. This CDR3 is CASAGLAGARGADTQYF. The CDR3 bases are TGTGCCAGCGCTGGACTAGCGGGGGCCCGGGGCGCAGATACGCAGTATTTT. The whole variable domain, filled in from reference TRBV7-2 and TRBJ2-3, reads GAGVSQSPSNKVTEKGKDVELRCDPISGHTALYWYRQSLGQGLEFLIYFQGNSAPDKSGLPSDRFSAERTGGSVSTLTIQRTQQEDSAVYLCASAGLAGARGADTQYFGPGTRLTVL.

The rearrangement joins TRBV5-1 to TRBJ1-6, with D possibly matching TRBD1 (6 bases). Germline V gene lookup returns CDR1 SGHRS and CDR2 YFSETQ. CDR3 length: 13 residues. V lost 4 bases to trimming and J lost 6 bases, with 8 bases between them. The CDR3 sequence is CASSNRANSPLHF. The CDR3 DNA reads TGCGCCAGCAGCAACAGGGCTAATTCACCCCTCCACTTT.

This clonotype was seen a handful of times. V gene TRBV20-1 combines with J gene TRBJ1-2; a possible D gene is TRBD1 (5 bases). V was pared by 8 bases and J by 6 bases, with 19 bases between. CDR3 length equals 13 residues. The germline V gene has CDR1 DFQATT and CDR2 SNEGSKA (reference sequence). CDR3 in DNA: TGCAGTACCCCCCGCAGGGCGGGGGATGGCTACACCTTC. Amino acids: CSTPRRAGDGYTF.